This TCR beta chain is from a study of blood T cell repertoires in COVID-19. Study in general: T cells, B-cell-depleted T cells, or PBMCs provided the cDNA or gDNA that served as material.

The germline gives CDR1 SEHNR, CDR2 FQNEAQ (reference sequence). V dropped 8 bases and J dropped 6 bases, with 10 bases sitting between them. The CDR3 has 11 residues. Within the 2 weeks before study entry, each person in the exposed group met a COVID-19 case. The assay was immunoSEQ multiplex PCR, and TCRdb's table has in-frame clones only and misses some. This sample yields some 240,000 clones, of which more than 75% are seen a single time; less than 8.5% belongs to the top ten. This TCR was recovered from a woman between 45 and 60 years old who had been exposed to COVID-19. Sequencing used PBMCs or T cells enriched from blood (not recorded which). The rearrangement uses TRBV7-9 and TRBJ1-2; D gene unclear. Here the CDR3 reads CASDSPDGYTF. CDR3 DNA: TGTGCCAGCGACTCTCCGGATGGCTACACCTTC.